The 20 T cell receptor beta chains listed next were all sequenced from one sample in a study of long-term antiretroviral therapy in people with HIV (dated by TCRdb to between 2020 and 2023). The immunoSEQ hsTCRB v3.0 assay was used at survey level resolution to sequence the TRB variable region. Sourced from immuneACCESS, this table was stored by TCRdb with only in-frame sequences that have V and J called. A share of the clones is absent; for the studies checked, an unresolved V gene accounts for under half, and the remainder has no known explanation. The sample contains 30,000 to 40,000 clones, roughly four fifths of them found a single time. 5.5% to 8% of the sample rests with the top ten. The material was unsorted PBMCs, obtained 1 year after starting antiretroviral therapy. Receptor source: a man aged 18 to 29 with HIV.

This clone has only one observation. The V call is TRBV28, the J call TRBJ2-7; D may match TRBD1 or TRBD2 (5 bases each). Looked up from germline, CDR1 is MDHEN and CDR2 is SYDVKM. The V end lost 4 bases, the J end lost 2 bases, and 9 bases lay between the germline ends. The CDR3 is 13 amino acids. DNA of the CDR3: TGTGCCAGCAGTTCCGGGGCCCCCTACGAGCAGTACTTC. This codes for CASSSGAPYEQYF.

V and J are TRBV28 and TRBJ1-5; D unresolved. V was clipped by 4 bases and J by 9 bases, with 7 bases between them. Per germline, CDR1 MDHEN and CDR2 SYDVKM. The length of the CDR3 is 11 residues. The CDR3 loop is CASSSGPPQHF. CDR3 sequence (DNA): TGTGCCAGCAGTTCCGGTCCGCCCCAGCATTTT.

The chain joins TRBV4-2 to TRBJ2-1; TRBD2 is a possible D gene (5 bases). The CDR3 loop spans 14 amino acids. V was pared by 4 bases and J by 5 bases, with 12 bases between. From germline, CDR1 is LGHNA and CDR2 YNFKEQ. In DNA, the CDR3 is TGTGCCAGCAGCCTCTGGACTGGAGACAATGAGCAGTTCTTC. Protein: CASSLWTGDNEQFF.

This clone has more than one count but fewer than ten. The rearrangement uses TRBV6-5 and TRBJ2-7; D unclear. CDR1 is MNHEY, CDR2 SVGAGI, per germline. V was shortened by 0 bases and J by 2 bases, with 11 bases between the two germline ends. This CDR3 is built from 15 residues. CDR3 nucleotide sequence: TGTGCCAGCAGTTACTCGAAGGGATCCCCCTACGAGCAGTACTTC. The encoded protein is CASSYSKGSPYEQYF.

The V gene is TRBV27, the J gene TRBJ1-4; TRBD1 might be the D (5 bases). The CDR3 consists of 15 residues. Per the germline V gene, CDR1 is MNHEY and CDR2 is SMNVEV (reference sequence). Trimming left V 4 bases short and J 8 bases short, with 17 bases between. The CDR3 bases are TGTGCCAGCAGTTCCCCAGTTGGGGGTCGGGAAAAACTGTTTTTT. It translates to CASSSPVGGREKLFF.

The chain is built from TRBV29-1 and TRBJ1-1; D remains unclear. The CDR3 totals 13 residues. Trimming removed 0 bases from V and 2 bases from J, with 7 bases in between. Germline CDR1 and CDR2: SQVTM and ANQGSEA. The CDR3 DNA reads TGCAGCGTTGAAGACTGGTCAAACACTGAAGCTTTCTTT. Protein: CSVEDWSNTEAFF.

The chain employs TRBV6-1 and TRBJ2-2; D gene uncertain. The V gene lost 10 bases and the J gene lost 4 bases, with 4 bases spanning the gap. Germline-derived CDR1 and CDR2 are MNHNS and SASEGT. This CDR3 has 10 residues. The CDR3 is CAIFTGELFF. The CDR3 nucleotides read TGTGCCATATTCACCGGGGAGCTGTTTTTT.

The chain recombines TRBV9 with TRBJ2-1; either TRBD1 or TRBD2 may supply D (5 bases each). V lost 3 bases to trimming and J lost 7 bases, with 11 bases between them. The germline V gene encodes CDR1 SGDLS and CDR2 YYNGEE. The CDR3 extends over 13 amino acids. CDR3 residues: CASSGGAGNEQFF. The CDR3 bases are TGTGCCAGCAGCGGAGGGGCAGGAAATGAGCAGTTCTTC.

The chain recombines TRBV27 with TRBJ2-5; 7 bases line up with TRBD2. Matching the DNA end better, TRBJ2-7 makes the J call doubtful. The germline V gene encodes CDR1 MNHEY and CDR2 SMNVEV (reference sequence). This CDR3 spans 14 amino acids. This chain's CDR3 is CASSPRGGRHEQYF. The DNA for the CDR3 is TGTGCCAGCAGTCCTCGGGGAGGGCGACACGAGCAGTACTTC.

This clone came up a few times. The CDR3 is CASSPLLGTGDYRTGNTIYF. The CDR3 nucleotides read TGTGCCAGCTCACCACTACTTGGGACAGGGGACTATCGTACTGGAAACACCATATATTTT. The rearrangement joins TRBV18 to TRBJ1-3; 10 bases align to TRBD1. Germline CDR1 is KGHSH and CDR2 is LQKENI. This CDR3 is 20 amino acids long. V trimming: 1 base; J trimming: 2 bases; junction bases outside the gene matches: 14.

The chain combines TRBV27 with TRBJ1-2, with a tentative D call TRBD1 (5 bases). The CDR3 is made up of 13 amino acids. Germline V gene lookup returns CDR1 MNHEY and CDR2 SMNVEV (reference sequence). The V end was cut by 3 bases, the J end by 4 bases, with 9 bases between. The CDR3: CASSLGGGYGYTF. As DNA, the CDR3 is TGTGCCAGCAGTTTGGGTGGGGGCTATGGCTACACCTTC.

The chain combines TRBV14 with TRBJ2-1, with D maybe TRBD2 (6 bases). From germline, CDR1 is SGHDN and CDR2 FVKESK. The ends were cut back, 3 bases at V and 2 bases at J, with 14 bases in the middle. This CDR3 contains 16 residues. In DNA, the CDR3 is TGTGCCAGCAGCCACACTCGGGACTCTGCCTACAATGAGCAGTTCTTC. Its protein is CASSHTRDSAYNEQFF.

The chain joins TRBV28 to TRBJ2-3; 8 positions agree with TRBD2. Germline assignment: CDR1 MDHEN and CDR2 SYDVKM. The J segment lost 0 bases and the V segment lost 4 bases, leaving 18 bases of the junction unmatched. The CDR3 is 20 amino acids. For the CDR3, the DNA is TGTGCCAGCAGTTCCCCCCGGGGCACTAGCGGAGGAGGGAGCACAGATACGCAGTATTTT. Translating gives CASSSPRGTSGGGSTDTQYF.

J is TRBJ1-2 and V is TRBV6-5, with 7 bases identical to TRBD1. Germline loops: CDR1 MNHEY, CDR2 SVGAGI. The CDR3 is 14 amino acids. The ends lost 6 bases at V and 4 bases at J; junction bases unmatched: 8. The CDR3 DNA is TGTGCCAGCAGATTTAACCGGGACAGCTATGGCTACACCTTC. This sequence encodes CASRFNRDSYGYTF.

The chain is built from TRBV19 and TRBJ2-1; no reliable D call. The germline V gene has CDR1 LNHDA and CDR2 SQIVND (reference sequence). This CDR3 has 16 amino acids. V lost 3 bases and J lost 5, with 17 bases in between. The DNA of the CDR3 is TGTGCCAGTAGTATCCCCCGGCAGTTTACGAACAATGAGCAGTTCTTC. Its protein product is CASSIPRQFTNNEQFF.

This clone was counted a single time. The CDR3 here is CASSVGGADYGYTF. CDR3 nucleotide sequence: TGTGCCAGCAGTGTGGGGGGCGCGGACTATGGCTACACCTTC. This rearrangement joins TRBV6-4 to TRBJ1-2; perhaps TRBD1 as D (6 bases). V was trimmed by 4 bases and J by 3 bases, leaving 12 bases between them. From germline, CDR1 is MRHNA and CDR2 SNTAGT. This CDR3 spans 14 amino acids.

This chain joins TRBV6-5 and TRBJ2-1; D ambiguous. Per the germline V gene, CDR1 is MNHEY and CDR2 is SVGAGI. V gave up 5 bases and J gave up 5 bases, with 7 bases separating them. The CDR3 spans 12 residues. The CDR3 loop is CASSHLHNEQFF. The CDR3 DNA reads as TGTGCCAGCAGTCACCTCCACAATGAGCAGTTCTTC.

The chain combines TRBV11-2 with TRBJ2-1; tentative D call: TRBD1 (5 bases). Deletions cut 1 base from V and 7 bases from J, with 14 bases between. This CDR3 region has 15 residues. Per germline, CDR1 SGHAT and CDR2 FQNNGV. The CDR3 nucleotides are TGTGCCAGCAGCTTAGCAGGCAGGGCCAAAAATGAGCAGTTCTTC. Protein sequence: CASSLAGRAKNEQFF.

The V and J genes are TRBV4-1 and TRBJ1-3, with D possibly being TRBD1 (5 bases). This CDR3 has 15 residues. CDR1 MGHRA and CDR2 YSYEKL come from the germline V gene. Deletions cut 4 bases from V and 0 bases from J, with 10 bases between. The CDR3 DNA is TGCGCCAGCAGCCTAGCCGGGGCCTCTGGAAACACCATATATTTT. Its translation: CASSLAGASGNTIYF.

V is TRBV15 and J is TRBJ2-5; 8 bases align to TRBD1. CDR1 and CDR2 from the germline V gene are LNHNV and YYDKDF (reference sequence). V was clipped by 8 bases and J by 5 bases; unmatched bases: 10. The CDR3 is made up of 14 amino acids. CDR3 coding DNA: TGTGCCACCTATGGGACAGGAGAGGGGGAGACCCAGTACTTC. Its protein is CATYGTGEGETQYF.